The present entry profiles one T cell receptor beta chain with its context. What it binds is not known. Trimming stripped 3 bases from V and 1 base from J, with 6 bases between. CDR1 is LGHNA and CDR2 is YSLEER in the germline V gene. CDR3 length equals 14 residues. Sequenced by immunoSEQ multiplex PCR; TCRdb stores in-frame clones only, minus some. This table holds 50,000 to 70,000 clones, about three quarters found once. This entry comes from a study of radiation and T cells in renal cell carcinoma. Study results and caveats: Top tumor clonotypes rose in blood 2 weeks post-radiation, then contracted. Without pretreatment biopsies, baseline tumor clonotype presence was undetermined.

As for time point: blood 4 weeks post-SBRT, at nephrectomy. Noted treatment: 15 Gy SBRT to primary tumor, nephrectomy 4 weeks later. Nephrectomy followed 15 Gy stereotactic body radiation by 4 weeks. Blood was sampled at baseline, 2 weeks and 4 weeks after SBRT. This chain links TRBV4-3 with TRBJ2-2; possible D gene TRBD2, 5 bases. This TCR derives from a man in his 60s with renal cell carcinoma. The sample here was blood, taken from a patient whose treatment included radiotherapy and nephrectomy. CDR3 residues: CASSHGKNTGELFF. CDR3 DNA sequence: TGCGCCAGCAGCCACGGGAAGAACACCGGGGAGCTGTTTTTT.